Below are 22 T cell receptor beta chains sequenced from a single sample in a study of cytomegalovirus exposure and HLA in healthy donors. PCR employed 60 Vbeta and 13 Jbeta primers. Produced via immunoSEQ multiplex PCR; TCRdb's table is partial and in-frame only. The table shows 150,000 to 200,000 clones, with around four fifths occurring only once. Sequencing used PBMCs. The origin of the receptors is a man over 45 in good health and CMV-seronegative.

The count of this clone is one. The V gene is TRBV4-1, the J gene TRBJ2-7, with TRBD1 matching over 9 bases. The CDR3 covers 15 residues. Trimming at V came to 3 bases and at J to 6 bases, leaving 9 bases not matched to a gene. Germline loops: CDR1 MGHRA, CDR2 YSYEKL. CDR3 sequence: CASSHSGTGSREQYF. The CDR3, as DNA: TGCGCCAGCAGCCATTCCGGGACAGGGTCTCGCGAGCAGTACTTC.

This clone was seen a single time. Relative to the germline gene, one junction end is altered; a read error may explain this. The rearrangement joins TRBV7-7 to TRBJ2-1; tentatively, D is TRBD2 (5 bases). Germline-derived CDR1 and CDR2 are SSHAT and FNYEAQ (reference sequence). The CDR3 is made up of 15 amino acids. In DNA, the CDR3 is TGTGCTAGCAGTGTGAGGGTCTCCTCCTACAATGAGCAGTTCTTC. This translates into CASSVRVSSYNEQFF.

The chain carries TRBV5-5 and TRBJ1-2, with TRBD1 as a possible D gene (6 bases). Germline V lookup: CDR1 SGHKS, CDR2 YYEKEE (reference sequence). This CDR3 has 17 amino acids. Trimming removed 0 bases from V and 7 bases from J, with 22 bases in between. The CDR3 DNA follows: TGTGCCAGCAGCTTGGTGGGTGGGCAAGGGGGTGAACGTGGCTACACCTTC. It translates to CASSLVGGQGGERGYTF.

The rearrangement uses TRBV2 and TRBJ1-1, with D maybe TRBD1 (5 bases). V was pared by 6 bases and J by 3 bases, with 11 bases between. Per germline, CDR1 SNHLY and CDR2 FYNNEI. The CDR3 runs to 13 residues. CDR3 sequence reads: CASRFRVDTEAFF. CDR3 sequence (DNA): TGTGCCAGCAGGTTCAGGGTGGACACTGAAGCTTTCTTT.

This chain joins TRBV6-5 and TRBJ1-1, with D uncertain. CDR1 and CDR2 from the germline V gene are MNHEY and SVGAGI. The CDR3 spans 14 residues. V lost 2 bases, J lost 4 bases, and 11 bases lay in between. This CDR3 is CASSYARRATEAFF. The CDR3 DNA reads as TGTGCCAGCAGTTACGCGAGGAGGGCCACTGAAGCTTTCTTT.

The CDR3 sequence is CASSTPGLAETQYF. Here the CDR3 DNA reads TGTGCCAGCAGCACACCGGGACTAGCGGAGACCCAGTACTTC. This rearrangement joins TRBV5-4 to TRBJ2-5; 10 bases fit TRBD2. The V segment lost 4 bases and the J segment 5 bases; nucleotides outside the gene matches: 5. CDR3 length: 14 amino acids. CDR1 is SGHNT and CDR2 is YYREEE in the germline V gene (reference sequence).

The V and J genes are TRBV27 and TRBJ2-5, with D unclear. In germline, CDR1 is MNHEY, CDR2 SMNVEV (reference sequence). Trimming stripped 4 bases from V and 5 bases from J, with 17 bases between. The CDR3 loop spans 15 amino acids. The CDR3 sequence: CASSSYPGLTETQYF. The CDR3 bases are TGTGCCAGCAGTTCCTACCCCGGGTTGACGGAGACCCAGTACTTC.

V usage is TRBV12-2 and J usage is TRBJ1-2; the D call TRBD1 from the table was never checked on the DNA. TRBV12-2 is a pseudogene segment. This CDR3 is built from 17 residues. The CDR3 DNA is TGTGCAAGTCGCTTAGTCGTGCCAGGGGACACTAACTATGGCTACACCTTC. Translation gives CASRLVVPGDTNYGYTF.

V and J are TRBV5-4 and TRBJ2-7; TRBD1 aligns across 7 bases. CDR3 length equals 14 residues. Germline values: CDR1 SGHNT, CDR2 YYREEE (reference sequence). The ends lost 4 bases at V and 1 base at J; junction bases unmatched: 5. In nucleotides, the CDR3 is TGTGCCAGCAGCACCCAGGGGGTATCCTACGAGCAGTACTTC. It codes for CASSTQGVSYEQYF.

The chain combines TRBV7-9 with TRBJ2-3; 9 bases match TRBD2. CDR3 length: 16 residues. V trimming: 4 bases; J trimming: 2 bases; junction bases outside the gene matches: 7. Germline CDR1 is SEHNR and CDR2 is FQNEAQ (reference sequence). CDR3 sequence: CASSSGTSRSTDTQYF. The CDR3 nucleotides are TGTGCCAGCAGCTCCGGGACTAGCAGATCCACAGATACGCAGTATTTT.

The gene calls are TRBV2 and TRBJ2-1; possibly TRBD2 for D (5 bases). Trimming took off 8 bases at V and 4 bases at J, with 15 bases between the two ends. The germline gives CDR1 SNHLY, CDR2 FYNNEI. This CDR3 has 14 amino acids. The CDR3 DNA sequence: TGTGCCAGCGGGCCTAGCATCCCGTACAATGAGCAGTTCTTC. This gives the protein CASGPSIPYNEQFF.

The V gene is TRBV7-2, the J gene TRBJ2-3; D gene uncertain. Trimming left V 1 base short and J 10 bases short, with 9 bases between. The germline gives CDR1 SGHTA, CDR2 FQGNSA. This CDR3 has 12 amino acids. CDR3 DNA sequence: TGTGCCAGCAGCTTAGGGGCAGGCTCGCAGTATTTT. It codes for CASSLGAGSQYF.

For the CDR3, the DNA is TGTGCCAGCAGCTTAATGCCAGGAGGCGTGGAGACCCAGTACTTC. Its protein product is CASSLMPGGVETQYF. The chain has TRBV11-1 and TRBJ2-5, with D possibly being TRBD2 (5 bases). The V gene lost 2 bases and the J gene lost 5 bases, with 15 bases spanning the gap. The CDR3 contains 15 residues. Per germline, CDR1 SGHAT and CDR2 FQDESV (reference sequence).

The CDR3 protein is CASSLTGTEGGYEQYF. The CDR3 DNA reads as TGTGCCAGCAGCTTGACCGGGACAGAAGGGGGTTACGAGCAGTACTTC. The V gene is TRBV7-9, the J gene TRBJ2-7, with 7 nucleotides matching TRBD1. This CDR3 is 16 amino acids long. J lost 4 bases, V lost 3 bases, and 12 bases had no gene match. Germline loops: CDR1 SEHNR, CDR2 FQNEAQ (reference sequence). The full variable domain, with the rest looked up from reference TRBV7-9 and TRBJ2-7, is DTGVSQNPRHKITKRGQNVTFRCDPISEHNRLYWYRQTLGQGPEFLTYFQNEAQLEKSRLLSDRFSAERPKGSFSTLEIQRTEQGDSAMYLCASSLTGTEGGYEQYFGPGTRLTVT.

The chain links TRBV29-1 to TRBJ2-4; 7 positions agree with TRBD2. V shed 0 bases and J 6 bases; nucleotides not matched to a gene: 8. This CDR3 region has 15 residues. Germline CDR1 SQVTM, CDR2 ANQGSEA. CDR3 sequence reads: CSVEDGRSGGNIQYF. The CDR3 DNA reads as TGCAGCGTTGAAGATGGTCGGTCGGGAGGAAACATTCAGTACTTC. Drawing the rest from reference TRBV29-1 and TRBJ2-4, the complete variable domain is SAVISQKPSRDICQRGTSLTIQCQVDSQVTMMFWYRQQPGQSLTLIATANQGSEATYESGFVIDKFPISRPNLTFSTLTVSNMSPEDSSIYLCSVEDGRSGGNIQYFGAGTRLSVL.

The rearrangement uses TRBV7-2 and TRBJ2-3; 10 bases line up with TRBD2. Looked up from germline, CDR1 is SGHTA and CDR2 is FQGNSA. The CDR3 spans 18 residues. V lost 5 bases, J lost 3 bases, and 14 bases stayed unmatched. The CDR3 is CASSRRLTAGGVTDTQYF. CDR3 sequence (DNA): TGTGCCAGCAGCCGACGCCTGACAGCGGGGGGGGTGACAGATACGCAGTATTTT.

The chain carries TRBV28 and TRBJ1-4, with D possibly TRBD1 on 5 matching bases. Germline-derived CDR1 and CDR2 are MDHEN and SYDVKM. The germline V and J ends were trimmed by 6 bases and 6 bases, with 14 bases remaining between them. This CDR3 has 14 residues. CDR3: CASRGGGVDEKLFF. CDR3 nucleotides: TGTGCCAGCAGGGGTGGAGGGGTGGATGAAAAACTGTTTTTT.

For the CDR3, the DNA is TGTGCCAGTGGGGGCGGCACCTACGAGCAGTACTTC. Encoded protein: CASGGGTYEQYF. The chain links TRBV28 to TRBJ2-7; the D gene is possibly TRBD1 (6 bases). Germline values: CDR1 MDHEN, CDR2 SYDVKM. The length of the CDR3 is 12 residues. V was trimmed by 9 bases and J by 2 bases, leaving 11 bases between them.

The chain employs TRBV7-9 and TRBJ2-3, with 7 bases identical to TRBD2. Germline V lookup: CDR1 SEHNR, CDR2 FQNEAQ (reference sequence). Trimming removed 4 bases from V and 10 bases from J; junction bases left unmatched: 11. This CDR3 comprises 14 residues. The CDR3 region has the DNA TGTGCCAGCAGCTCAAGCGGGGTGGTGGGTTCGCAGTATTTT. Residues: CASSSSGVVGSQYF.

Written as DNA, the CDR3 is TGTGCCAGCAGCCATCCTGGGACTAGCGGAAGCTCCTACGAGCAGTACTTC. The encoded protein is CASSHPGTSGSSYEQYF. This sequence joins TRBV4-2 and TRBJ2-7; TRBD2 aligns across 11 bases. There are 17 residues in the CDR3. J was trimmed by 0 bases and V by 3 bases; bases with no gene match: 7. Per germline, CDR1 LGHNA and CDR2 YNFKEQ.

Only one count was recorded for this clone. V usage is TRBV9 and J usage is TRBJ2-7; D may be TRBD1 (6 bases). Trimming shortened V by 3 bases and J by 2 bases, and 12 bases separated the two germline ends. The CDR3 is 14 residues long. Germline V gene lookup returns CDR1 SGDLS and CDR2 YYNGEE. CDR3 loop: CASSALGGTYEQYF. CDR3 nucleotides: TGTGCCAGCAGCGCCCTAGGGGGAACCTACGAGCAGTACTTC.

The V and J genes are TRBV6-4 and TRBJ1-5; D gene uncertain. CDR1 MRHNA and CDR2 SNTAGT come from the germline V gene. Trimming stripped 2 bases from V and 2 bases from J, with 10 bases between. The CDR3 extends over 15 amino acids. The CDR3 here is CASSDRWRGNQPQHF. The CDR3 bases are TGTGCCAGCAGTGACCGTTGGAGAGGCAATCAGCCCCAGCATTTT.